This is a list of T cell receptor beta chains from one sample in a study of quantifying T cell responses using KT2 cells. Via MiXCR, TCRdb re-called the UMI-ligation and nested PCR reads, giving one row per CDR3 protein. The table includes around 30,000 distinct CDR3 sequences, over 9% detected once. The sample was PBMCs spiked with cells of the T cell clone KT2. These receptors were taken from a human donor. CDR3s include the opening cysteine and the closing phenylalanine or tryptophan. Each record gives: V gene, J gene, D gene, clone size, CDR3 DNA, CDR3 protein. A D gene is named only where the DNA matches it firmly. Rows give clone size only sometimes, using once, few, many, or a class for an expanded clone.

>TRBV10-3|TRBJ2-3|TRBD2|many
TGTGCCATCAGTCCGGGACTAGCGGGAGTCACAGATACGCAGTATTTT
CAISPGLAGVTDTQYF
>TRBV2|TRBJ2-5|NA|many
TGTGCCAGCAGGCTGGGGACGGCACAAGAGACCCAGTACTTC
CASRLGTAQETQYF
>TRBV28|TRBJ2-7|NA|medium-sized
TGTGCCAGCAGTTATGAAGGGTACGAGCAGTACTTC
CASSYEGYEQYF
>TRBV3-1|TRBJ2-2|NA|NA
TGTGCCAGCAGCCAAGATCATGTTTTGCGGTTACTACAGGGCGGGGAGCTGTTTTTT
CASSQDHVLRLLQGGELFF
>TRBV19|TRBJ2-7|NA|few
TGTGCCAGTAGTATTTACGGGAGCCGCGACGAGCAGTACTTC
CASSIYGSRDEQYF
>TRBV20-1|TRBJ1-2|TRBD1|many
TGCAGTGCTAGTCAGGGGGCAGACTATGGCTACACCTTC
CSASQGADYGYTF
>TRBV20-1|TRBJ2-3|NA|few
TGCAGTGCTAGAGGGGGGGAGGATACGCAGTATTTT
CSARGGEDTQYF
>TRBV18|TRBJ2-7|NA|few
TGTGCCAGCTCACCACTAGACTCCTACGAGCAGTACTTC
CASSPLDSYEQYF
>TRBV6-5|TRBJ2-7|NA|NA
TGTGCCAGCCGACCGACGCGAACCTACGAGCAGTACTTC
CASRPTRTYEQYF
>TRBV6-5|TRBJ2-6|TRBD1|many
TGTGCCAGCAGGTGGGACAGCTCTGGGGCCAACGTCCTGACTTTC
CASRWDSSGANVLTF
>TRBV19|TRBJ1-6|TRBD1|many
TGTGCCAGTAGTTCAGGGGGCGGCTCCTATAATTCACCCCTCCACTTT
CASSSGGGSYNSPLHF
>TRBV4-1|TRBJ2-4|NA|few
TGCGCCAGCAGCCAGATACAGGGACGTGGAAACATTCAGTACTTC
CASSQIQGRGNIQYF
>TRBV5-1|TRBJ1-1|TRBD1|many
TGCGCCAGCAGCTTTGACAGGGGGGACATGAACACTGAAGCTTTCTTT
CASSFDRGDMNTEAFF
>TRBV6-6|TRBJ1-4|NA|few
TGTGCCAGCAGAGCCGGACTAGCAAATGAAAAACTGTTTTTT
CASRAGLANEKLFF
>TRBV7-2|TRBJ1-1|NA|NA
TGTGCCAGCAGCCCACCTAACAGGGCAGGTTATGAAGCTTTCTTT
CASSPPNRAGYEAFF
>TRBV20-1|TRBJ2-3|NA|few
TGCAGTGCTACCCTTCACGATACGCAGTATTTT
CSATLHDTQYF
>TRBV12-3/TRBV12-4|TRBJ2-3|TRBD1|many
TGTGCCAGCAGTGAACTAGGGGGCCTCTTGACAGATACGCAGTATTTT
CASSELGGLLTDTQYF
>TRBV5-4|TRBJ2-2|TRBD2|many
TGTGCCAGCAGCTTGCCTGGGGGGGTCGACACCGGGGAGCTGTTTTTT
CASSLPGGVDTGELFF
>TRBV2|TRBJ2-3|TRBD2|few
TGTGCCAGCAGTGATTTGGGACTAGCGGTTATTGGGGATACGCAGTATTTT
CASSDLGLAVIGDTQYF
>TRBV7-2|TRBJ2-3|NA|NA
TGTGCCAGCAGCCCGGTGGGCGGATCCACAGATACGCAGTATTTT
CASSPVGGSTDTQYF
>TRBV4-3|TRBJ1-5|NA|many
TGCGCCAGCAGCCAAGCCGTCAATCAGCCCCAGCATTTT
CASSQAVNQPQHF
>TRBV12-3/TRBV12-4|TRBJ1-1|NA|many
TGTGCCAGCAGTTTAACCCCAAACACTGAAGCTTTCTTT
CASSLTPNTEAFF
>TRBV19|TRBJ1-1|NA|few
TGTGCCAGTAGTATAGCTAAGGGGACTGAAGCTTTCTTT
CASSIAKGTEAFF
>TRBV20-1|TRBJ1-5|NA|NA
TGCAGTGCTAGCGCCCCCCTACAGGGAGGCCAGCCCCAGCATTTT
CSASAPLQGGQPQHF
>TRBV7-2|TRBJ1-1|NA|many
TGTGCCAGCAGCTTATACTATTCGGGGAACACTGAAGCTTTCTTT
CASSLYYSGNTEAFF